The sequence of this T cell receptor (beta chain) was determined in a study of immune cell composition in non-small cell lung cancer. Study-wide results and caveats: No significant correlation existed between pack-years smoked and tumour clonality.

Measured with immunoSEQ multiplex PCR; TCRdb has only the in-frame clones, and not every one. Seen here are about 7,600 clones, roughly 78% observed once, and the top ten hold about an eighth. Of note for this clone: Its antigen is unknown.

This CDR3 is 17 amino acids long. V was cut by 2 bases and J by 0 bases, with 16 bases left in between. CDR1 and CDR2 from the germline V gene are MNHEY and SMNVEV (reference sequence). Source material: lung tumor tissue. The source is a human donor with non-small cell lung cancer. The rearrangement joins TRBV27 to TRBJ1-1; D remains ambiguous. CDR3 coding DNA: TGTGCCAGCAGTTTAACAGTGGACGCTATATTGAACACTGAAGCTTTCTTT. It is translated as CASSLTVDAILNTEAFF.